This T cell receptor beta chain stems from a study of a mutant IDH1 vaccine in newly diagnosed glioma. Study-wide background: Therapy received beforehand was radiotherapy, temozolomide, or both, with most patients given both.

This table comes from immunoSEQ multiplex PCR, and its TCRdb copy is limited to in-frame clones, with some not included. Here the sample spans approximately 16,000 clones, around 95% being singletons. Noted time point: baseline, week 1 (first vaccination visit). The sample's treatment: pre-vaccination baseline after standard-of-care therapy. This clone was seen only once. Germline V gene data show CDR1 as MGHRA and CDR2 as YSYEKL. CDR3 size: 17 residues. V shed 0 bases and J shed 0 bases, with 12 bases lying between them. This sequence joins TRBV4-1 and TRBJ2-1; D is tentatively TRBD1 or TRBD2 (5 bases each). The sequenced sample was peripheral blood mononuclear cells (PBMCs), obtained from a glioma patient treated with radiotherapy, temozolomide or both. The TCR was taken from a woman aged 18-35 years with glioma. Some clones in this sample may be carry-over from other donors' samples. As DNA, the CDR3 is TGCGCCAGCAGCCAAGATCACTGGGACGGCTCCTACAATGAGCAGTTCTTC. Protein sequence: CASSQDHWDGSYNEQFF.